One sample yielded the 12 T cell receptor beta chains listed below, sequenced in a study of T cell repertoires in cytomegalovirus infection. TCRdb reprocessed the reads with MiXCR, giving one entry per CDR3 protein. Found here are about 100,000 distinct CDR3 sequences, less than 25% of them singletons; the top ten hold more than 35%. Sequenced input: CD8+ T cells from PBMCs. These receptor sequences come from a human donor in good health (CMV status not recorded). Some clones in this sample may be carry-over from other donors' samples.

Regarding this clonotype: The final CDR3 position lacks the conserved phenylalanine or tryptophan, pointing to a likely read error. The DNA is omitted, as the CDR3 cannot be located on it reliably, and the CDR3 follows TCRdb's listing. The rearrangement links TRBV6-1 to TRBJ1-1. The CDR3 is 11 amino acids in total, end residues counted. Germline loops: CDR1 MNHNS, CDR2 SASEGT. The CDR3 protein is CASSEVAGLVV.

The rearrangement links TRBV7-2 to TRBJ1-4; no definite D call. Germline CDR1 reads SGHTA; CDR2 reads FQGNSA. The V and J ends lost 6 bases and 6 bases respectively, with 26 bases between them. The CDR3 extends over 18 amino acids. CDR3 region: CASSFFAHPGPGYEKLFF. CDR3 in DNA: TGTGCCAGCAGTTTTTTTGCCCACCCCGGGCCCGGATATGAAAAACTGTTTTTT.

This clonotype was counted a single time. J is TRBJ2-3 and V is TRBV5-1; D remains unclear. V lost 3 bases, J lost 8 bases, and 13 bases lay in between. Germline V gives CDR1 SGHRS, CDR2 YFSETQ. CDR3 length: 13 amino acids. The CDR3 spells CASSSKLRGTQYF. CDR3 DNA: TGCGCCAGCAGCTCCAAACTCCGTGGTACGCAGTATTTT.

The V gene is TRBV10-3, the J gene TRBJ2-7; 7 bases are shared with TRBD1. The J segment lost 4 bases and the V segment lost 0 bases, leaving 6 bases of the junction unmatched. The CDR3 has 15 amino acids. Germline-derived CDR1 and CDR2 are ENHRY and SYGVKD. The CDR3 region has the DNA TGTGCCATCAGTGAGTCGGGACAGACTAATTACGAGCAGTACTTC. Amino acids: CAISESGQTNYEQYF.

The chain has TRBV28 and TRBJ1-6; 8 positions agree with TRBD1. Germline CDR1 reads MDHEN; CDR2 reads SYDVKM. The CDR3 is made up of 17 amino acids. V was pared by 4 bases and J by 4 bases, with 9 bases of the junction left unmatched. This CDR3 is CASSSPPTGEYNSPLHF. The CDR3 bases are TGTGCCAGCAGTTCCCCCCCGACAGGGGAATATAATTCACCCCTCCACTTT.

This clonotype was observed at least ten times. DNA for the CDR3: TGCGCCAGCAGCCAAGAAGGGACTAGCGGGGGGGCTCTATCTTACGAGCAGTACTTC. This codes for CASSQEGTSGGALSYEQYF. V gene TRBV4-1 combines with J gene TRBJ2-7; 16 bases are a match to TRBD2. Germline V gene sequence: CDR1 MGHRA, CDR2 YSYEKL. CDR3 size: 19 residues. Germline trimming cut 0 bases from V and 4 bases from J; bases unmatched to any gene: 9.

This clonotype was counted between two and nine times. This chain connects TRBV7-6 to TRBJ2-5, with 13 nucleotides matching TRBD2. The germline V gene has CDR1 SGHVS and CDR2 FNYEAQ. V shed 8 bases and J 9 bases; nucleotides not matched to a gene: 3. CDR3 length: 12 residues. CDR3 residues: CASGTSGEAQYF. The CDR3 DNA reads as TGTGCCAGCGGGACTAGCGGGGAGGCCCAGTACTTC. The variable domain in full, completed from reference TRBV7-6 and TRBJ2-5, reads GAGVSQSPRYKVTKRGQDVALRCDPISGHVSLYWYRQALGQGPEFLTYFNYEAQQDKSGLPNDRFSAERPEGSISTLTIQRTEQRDSAMYRCASGTSGEAQYFGPGTRLLVL.

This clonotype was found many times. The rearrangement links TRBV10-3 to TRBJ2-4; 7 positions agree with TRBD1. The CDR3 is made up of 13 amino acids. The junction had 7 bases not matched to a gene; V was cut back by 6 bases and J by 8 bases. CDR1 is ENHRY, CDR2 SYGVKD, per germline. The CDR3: CAISETGADIQYF. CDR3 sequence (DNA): TGTGCCATCAGCGAAACAGGGGCCGACATTCAGTACTTC.

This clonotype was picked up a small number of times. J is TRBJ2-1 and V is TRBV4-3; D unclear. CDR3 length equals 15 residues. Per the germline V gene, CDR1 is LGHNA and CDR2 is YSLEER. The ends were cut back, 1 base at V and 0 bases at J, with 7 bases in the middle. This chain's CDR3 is CASSQVASSYNEQFF. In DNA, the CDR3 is TGCGCCAGCAGCCAAGTGGCGAGCTCCTACAATGAGCAGTTCTTC.

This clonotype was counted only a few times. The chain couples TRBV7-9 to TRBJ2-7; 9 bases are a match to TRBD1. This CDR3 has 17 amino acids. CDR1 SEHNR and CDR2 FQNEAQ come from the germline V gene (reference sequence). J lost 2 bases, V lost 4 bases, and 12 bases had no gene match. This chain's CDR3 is CASSSTGSGTGTYEQYF. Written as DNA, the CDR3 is TGTGCCAGCAGCTCAACTGGCTCCGGGACAGGGACCTACGAGCAGTACTTC.

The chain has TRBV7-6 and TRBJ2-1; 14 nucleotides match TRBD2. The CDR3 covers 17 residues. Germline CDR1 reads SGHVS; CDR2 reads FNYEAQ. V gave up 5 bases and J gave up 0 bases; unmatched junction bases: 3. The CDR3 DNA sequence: TGTGCCAGCAGCGGGACTAGCGGGGGCCCCTCCTACAATGAGCAGTTCTTC. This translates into CASSGTSGGPSYNEQFF.

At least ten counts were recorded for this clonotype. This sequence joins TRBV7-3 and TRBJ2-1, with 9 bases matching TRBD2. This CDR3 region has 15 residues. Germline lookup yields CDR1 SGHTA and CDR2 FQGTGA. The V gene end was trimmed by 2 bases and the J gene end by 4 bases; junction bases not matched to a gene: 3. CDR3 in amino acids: CASSLAGGQYNEQFF. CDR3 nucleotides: TGTGCCAGCAGCTTAGCGGGGGGGCAGTACAATGAGCAGTTCTTC.